This T cell receptor beta chain was recorded in a study of metastatic and nonmetastatic thyroid tumors. At the level of the study: Repertoires of blood and of tissue (tumor or nodule) from malignant and benign thyroid patients were compared.

Germline-derived CDR1 and CDR2 are DFQATT and SNEGSKA (reference sequence). After removal of 0 bases from V and 2 bases from J, the junction contained 3 bases not matched to a gene. The CDR3 is 14 residues long. This clone was seen at least ten times. The antigen remains unidentified. Prior to thyroid surgery, none of the patients had received any treatment. Original analysis: The study took CDR3 differences across clinicopathological groups and made a distant-metastasis classifier for papillary thyroid cancer from them. TCRdb reanalyzed the PCR reads with MiXCR. TCRdb, rather than the study authors, made the V and J calls. In the table there are tens of thousands of clones, 15% to 20% of which are singletons. Study-level results: For both blood and tumor, malignant thyroid tumors reportedly showed significantly higher TCR beta diversity than benign nodules did.

The chain is built from TRBV20-1 and TRBJ2-7, with 8 bases lining up with TRBD1. The receptor was isolated from a male donor with papillary thyroid cancer or a benign thyroid nodule (not recorded which). Some clones in this sample may be carry-over from other donors' samples. Sequenced material: blood. DNA for the CDR3: TGCAGTGCTAGAGATGGACAGGGTACCTACGAGCAGTACTTC. Its translation: CSARDGQGTYEQYF.